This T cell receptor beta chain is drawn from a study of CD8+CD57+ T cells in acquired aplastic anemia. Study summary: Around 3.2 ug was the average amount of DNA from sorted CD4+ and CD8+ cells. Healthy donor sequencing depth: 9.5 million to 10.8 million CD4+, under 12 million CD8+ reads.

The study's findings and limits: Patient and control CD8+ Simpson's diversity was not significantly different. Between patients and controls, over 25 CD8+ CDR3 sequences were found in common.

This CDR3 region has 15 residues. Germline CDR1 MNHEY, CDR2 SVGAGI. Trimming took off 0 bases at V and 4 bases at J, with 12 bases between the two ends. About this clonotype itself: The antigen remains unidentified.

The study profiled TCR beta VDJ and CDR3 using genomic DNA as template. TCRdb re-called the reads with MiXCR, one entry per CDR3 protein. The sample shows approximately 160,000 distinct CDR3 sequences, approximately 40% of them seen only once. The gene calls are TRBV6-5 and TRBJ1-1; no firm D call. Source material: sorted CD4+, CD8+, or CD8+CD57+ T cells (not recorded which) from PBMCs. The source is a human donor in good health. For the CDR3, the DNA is TGTGCCAGCAGTTACTCGGTCCAAGCAGCCACTGAAGCTTTCTTT. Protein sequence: CASSYSVQAATEAFF.